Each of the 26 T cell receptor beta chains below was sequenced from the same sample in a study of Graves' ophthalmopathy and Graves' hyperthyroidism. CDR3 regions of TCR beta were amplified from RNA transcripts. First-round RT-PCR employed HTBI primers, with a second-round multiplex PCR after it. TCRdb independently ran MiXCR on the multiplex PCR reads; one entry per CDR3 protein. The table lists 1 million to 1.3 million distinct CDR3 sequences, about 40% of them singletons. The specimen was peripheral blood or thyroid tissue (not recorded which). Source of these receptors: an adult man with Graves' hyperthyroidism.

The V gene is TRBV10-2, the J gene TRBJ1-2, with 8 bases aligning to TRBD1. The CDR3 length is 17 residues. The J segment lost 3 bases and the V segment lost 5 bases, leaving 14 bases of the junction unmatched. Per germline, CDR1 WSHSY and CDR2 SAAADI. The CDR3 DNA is TGCGCCAGCAGTCGAACCACCGGACAGGGAAGCGACTATGGCTACACCTTC. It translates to CASSRTTGQGSDYGYTF.

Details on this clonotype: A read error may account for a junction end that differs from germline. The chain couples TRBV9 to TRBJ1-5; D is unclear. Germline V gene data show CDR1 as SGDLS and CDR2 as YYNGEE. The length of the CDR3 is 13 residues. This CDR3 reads CASGVDGYQSQHF. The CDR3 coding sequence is TGTGCCAGCGGAGTTGACGGTTATCAGTCCCAGCATTTT.

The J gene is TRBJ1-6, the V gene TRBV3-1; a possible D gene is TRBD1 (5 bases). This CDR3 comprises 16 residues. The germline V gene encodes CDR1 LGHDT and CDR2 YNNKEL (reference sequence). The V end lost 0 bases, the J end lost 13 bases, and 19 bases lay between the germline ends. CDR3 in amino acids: CASSQDNRDPRPPLHF. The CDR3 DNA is TGTGCCAGCAGCCAAGATAACCGGGACCCCCGGCCTCCCCTCCACTTT.

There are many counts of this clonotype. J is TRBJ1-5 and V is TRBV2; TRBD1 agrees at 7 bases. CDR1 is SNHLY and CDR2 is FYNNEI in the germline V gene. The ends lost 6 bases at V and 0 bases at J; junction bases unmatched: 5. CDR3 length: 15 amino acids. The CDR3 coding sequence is TGTGCCAGCAGCGCGGACAGGACTAGCAATCAGCCCCAGCATTTT. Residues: CASSADRTSNQPQHF.

The CDR3: CASSRRGGGSGANVLTF. Here the CDR3 DNA reads TGTGCCAGCAGCCGACGGGGGGGAGGTAGTGGGGCCAACGTCCTGACTTTC. The V call is TRBV11-2, the J call TRBJ2-6; 8 bases are shared with TRBD2. Trimming at V came to 5 bases and at J to 3 bases, leaving 9 bases not matched to a gene. The CDR3 covers 17 residues. Germline V lookup: CDR1 SGHAT, CDR2 FQNNGV.

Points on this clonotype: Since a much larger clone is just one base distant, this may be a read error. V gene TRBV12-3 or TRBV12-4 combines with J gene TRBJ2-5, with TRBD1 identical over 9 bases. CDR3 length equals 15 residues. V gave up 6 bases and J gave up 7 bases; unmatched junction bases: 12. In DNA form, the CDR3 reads TGTGCCAGCAGCTTCTGGACAGGGGATCGGGGGACCCAGTACTTC. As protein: CASSFWTGDRGTQYF.

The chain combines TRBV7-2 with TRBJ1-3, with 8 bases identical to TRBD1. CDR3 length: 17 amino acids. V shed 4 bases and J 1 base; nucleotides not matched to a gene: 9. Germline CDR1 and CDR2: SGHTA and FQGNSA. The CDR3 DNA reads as TGTGCCAGCAGCTCTACGGACAGGGAGGGTTCTGGAAACACCATATATTTT. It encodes CASSSTDREGSGNTIYF. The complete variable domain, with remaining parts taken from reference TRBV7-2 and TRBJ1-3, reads GAGVSQSPSNKVTEKGKDVELRCDPISGHTALYWYRQSLGQGLEFLIYFQGNSAPDKSGLPSDRFSAERTGGSVSTLTIQRTQQEDSAVYLCASSSTDREGSGNTIYFGEGSWLTVV.

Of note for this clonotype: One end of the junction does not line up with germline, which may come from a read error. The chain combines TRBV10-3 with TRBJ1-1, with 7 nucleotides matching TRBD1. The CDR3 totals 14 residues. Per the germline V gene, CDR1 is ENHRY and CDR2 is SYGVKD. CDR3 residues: CAIGGTEVNTEAFF. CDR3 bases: TGTGCCATCGGGGGGACAGAGGTGAACACTGAAGCTTTCTTC.

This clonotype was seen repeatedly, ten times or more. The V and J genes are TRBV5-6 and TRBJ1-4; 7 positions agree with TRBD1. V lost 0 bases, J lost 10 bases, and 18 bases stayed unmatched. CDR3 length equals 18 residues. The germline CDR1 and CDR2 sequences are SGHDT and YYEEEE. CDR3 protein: CASSLAAGGAGVSGKLFF. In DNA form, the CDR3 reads TGTGCCAGCAGCTTGGCGGCAGGGGGTGCGGGGGTATCCGGAAAACTGTTTTTT.

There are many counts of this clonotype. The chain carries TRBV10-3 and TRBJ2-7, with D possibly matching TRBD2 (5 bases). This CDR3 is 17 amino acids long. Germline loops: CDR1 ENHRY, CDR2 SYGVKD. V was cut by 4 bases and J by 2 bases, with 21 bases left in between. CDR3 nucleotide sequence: TGTGCCATCAGTGTCTCCGATCGGAGGTGGAGCGCCTACGAGCAGTACTTC. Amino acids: CAISVSDRRWSAYEQYF.

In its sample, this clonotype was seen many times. CDR3 protein: CASSPRVATEAFF. CDR3 in DNA: TGTGCCAGCAGCCCCAGGGTGGCCACTGAAGCTTTCTTT. The gene calls are TRBV7-3 and TRBJ1-1, with D maybe TRBD1 (5 bases). Germline loops: CDR1 SGHTA, CDR2 FQGTGA. CDR3 length: 13 amino acids. The V end lost 5 bases, the J end lost 4 bases, and 11 bases lay between the germline ends. Looking up the rest from reference TRBV7-3 and TRBJ1-1 gives the full variable domain: GAGVSQTPSNKVTEKGKYVELRCDPISGHTALYWYRQSLGQGPEFLIYFQGTGAADDSGLPNDRFFAVRPEGSVSTLKIQRTERGDSAVYLCASSPRVATEAFFGQGTRLTVV.

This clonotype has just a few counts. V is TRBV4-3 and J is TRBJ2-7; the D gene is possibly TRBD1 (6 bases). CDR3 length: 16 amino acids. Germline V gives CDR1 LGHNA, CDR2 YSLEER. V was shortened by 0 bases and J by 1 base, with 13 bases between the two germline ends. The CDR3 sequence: CASSQDVTGRSYEQYF. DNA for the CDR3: TGCGCCAGCAGCCAAGACGTCACAGGGCGATCCTACGAGCAGTACTTC.

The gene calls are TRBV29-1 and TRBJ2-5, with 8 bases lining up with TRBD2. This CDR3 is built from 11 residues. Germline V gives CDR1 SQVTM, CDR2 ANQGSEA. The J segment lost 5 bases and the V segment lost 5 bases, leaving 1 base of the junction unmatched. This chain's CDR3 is CSVRGGETQYF. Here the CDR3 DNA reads TGCAGCGTTCGCGGGGGGGAGACCCAGTACTTC.

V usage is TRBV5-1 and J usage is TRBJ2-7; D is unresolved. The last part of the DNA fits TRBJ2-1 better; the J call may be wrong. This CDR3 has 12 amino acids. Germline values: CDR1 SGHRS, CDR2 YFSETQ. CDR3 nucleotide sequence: TGCGCCAGCAGCCGCCCTCCTGGCGAGCAGTTCTTC. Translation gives CASSRPPGEQFF.

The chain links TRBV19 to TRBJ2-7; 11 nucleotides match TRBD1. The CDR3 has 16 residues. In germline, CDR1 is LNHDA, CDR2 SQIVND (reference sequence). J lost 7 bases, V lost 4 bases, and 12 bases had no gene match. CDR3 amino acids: CASSRLRTGGFNEQYF. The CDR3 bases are TGTGCCAGTAGTAGGTTGAGGACAGGGGGCTTCAATGAGCAGTACTTC.

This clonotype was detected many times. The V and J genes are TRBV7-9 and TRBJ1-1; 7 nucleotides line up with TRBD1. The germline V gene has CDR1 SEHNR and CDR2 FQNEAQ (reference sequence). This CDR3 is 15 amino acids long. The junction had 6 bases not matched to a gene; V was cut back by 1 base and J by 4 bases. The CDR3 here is CASSLGAGGGTEAFF. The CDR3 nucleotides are TGTGCCAGCAGCTTAGGGGCAGGGGGTGGCACTGAAGCTTTCTTT.

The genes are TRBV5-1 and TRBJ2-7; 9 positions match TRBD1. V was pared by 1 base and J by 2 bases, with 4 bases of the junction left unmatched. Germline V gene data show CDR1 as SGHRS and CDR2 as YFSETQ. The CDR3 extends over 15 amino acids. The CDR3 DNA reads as TGCGCCAGCAGCTTGACAGGGGGCGACACCTACGAGCAGTACTTC. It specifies CASSLTGGDTYEQYF.

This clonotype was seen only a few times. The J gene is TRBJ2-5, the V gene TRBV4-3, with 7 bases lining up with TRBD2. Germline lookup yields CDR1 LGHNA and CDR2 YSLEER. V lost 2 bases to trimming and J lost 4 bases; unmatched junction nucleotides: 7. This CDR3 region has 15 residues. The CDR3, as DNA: TGCGCCAGCAGCCAATCGGGCGGGAGTTCAGAGACCCAGTACTTC. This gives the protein CASSQSGGSSETQYF.

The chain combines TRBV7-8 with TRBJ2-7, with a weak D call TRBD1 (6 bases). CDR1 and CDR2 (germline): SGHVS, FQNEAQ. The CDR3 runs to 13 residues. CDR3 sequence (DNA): TGTGCAGCAACCGGGACATCCTCCTACGAGCAGTACTTC. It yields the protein CAATGTSSYEQYF. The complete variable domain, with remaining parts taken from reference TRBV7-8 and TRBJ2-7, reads GAGVSQSPRYKVAKRGQDVALRCDPISGHVSLFWYQQALGQGPEFLTYFQNEAQLDKSGLPSDRFFAERPEGSVSTLKIQRTQQEDSAVYLCAATGTSSYEQYFGPGTRLTVT.

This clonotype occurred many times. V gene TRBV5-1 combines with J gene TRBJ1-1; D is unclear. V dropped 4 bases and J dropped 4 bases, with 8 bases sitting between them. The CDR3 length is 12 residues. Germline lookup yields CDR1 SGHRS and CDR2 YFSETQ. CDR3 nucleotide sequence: TGCGCCAGCAGCCCCATTGGCACTGAAGCTTTCTTT. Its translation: CASSPIGTEAFF.

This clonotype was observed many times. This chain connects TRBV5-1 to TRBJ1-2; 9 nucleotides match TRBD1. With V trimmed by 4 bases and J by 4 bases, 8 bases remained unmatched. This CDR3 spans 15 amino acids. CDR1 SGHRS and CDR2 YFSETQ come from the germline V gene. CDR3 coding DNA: TGCGCCAGCAGCACCGGACAGGGGCTTATCTATGGCTACACCTTC. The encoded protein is CASSTGQGLIYGYTF. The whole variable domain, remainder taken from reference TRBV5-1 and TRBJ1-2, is KAGVTQTPRYLIKTRGQQVTLSCSPISGHRSVSWYQQTPGQGLQFLFEYFSETQRNKGNFPGRFSGRQFSNSRSEMNVSTLELGDSALYLCASSTGQGLIYGYTFGSGTRLTVV.

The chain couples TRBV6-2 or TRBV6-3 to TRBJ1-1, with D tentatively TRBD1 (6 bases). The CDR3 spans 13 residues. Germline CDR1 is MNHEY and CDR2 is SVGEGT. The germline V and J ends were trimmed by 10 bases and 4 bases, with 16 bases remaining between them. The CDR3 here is CATRRRGGTEAFF. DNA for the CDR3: TGTGCCACCCGACGGAGAGGGGGCACTGAAGCTTTCTTT.

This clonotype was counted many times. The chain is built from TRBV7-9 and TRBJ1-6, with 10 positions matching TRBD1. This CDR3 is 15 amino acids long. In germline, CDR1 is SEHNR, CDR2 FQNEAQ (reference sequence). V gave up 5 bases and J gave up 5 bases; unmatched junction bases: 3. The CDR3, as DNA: TGTGCCAGCAGCCCGGGGACAGGGGATAATTCACCCCTCCACTTT. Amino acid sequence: CASSPGTGDNSPLHF.

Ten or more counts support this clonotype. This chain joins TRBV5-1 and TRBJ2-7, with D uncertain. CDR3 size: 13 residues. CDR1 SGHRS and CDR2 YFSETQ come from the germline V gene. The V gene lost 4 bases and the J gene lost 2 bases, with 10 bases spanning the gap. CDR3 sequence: CASSPRAAYEQYF. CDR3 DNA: TGCGCCAGCAGCCCAAGGGCCGCCTACGAGCAGTACTTC.

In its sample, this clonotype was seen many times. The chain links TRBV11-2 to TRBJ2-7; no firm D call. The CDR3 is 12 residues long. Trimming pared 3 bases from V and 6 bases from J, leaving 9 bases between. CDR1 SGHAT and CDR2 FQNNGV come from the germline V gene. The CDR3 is CASSFLDFEQYF. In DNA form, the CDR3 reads TGTGCCAGCAGCTTCCTGGATTTCGAGCAGTACTTC.

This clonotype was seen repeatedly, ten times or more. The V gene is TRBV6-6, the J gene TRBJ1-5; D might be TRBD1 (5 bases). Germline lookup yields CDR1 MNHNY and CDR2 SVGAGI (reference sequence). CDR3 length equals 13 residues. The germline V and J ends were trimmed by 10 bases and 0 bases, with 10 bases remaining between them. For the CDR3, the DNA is TGTGCCACCGAGGGGAATAGCAATCAGCCCCAGCATTTT. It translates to CATEGNSNQPQHF.